A single sample gave rise to the 31 T cell receptor beta chains below, sequenced in a study of blood T cell repertoires in COVID-19. Using immunoSEQ multiplex PCR, the repertoire was profiled, and TCRdb retains in-frame clones only, with some absent. This table has about 110,000 clones, approximately 90% appearing once. Sequenced input: peripheral blood. These receptors came from a woman aged 50 to 60 with acute or convalescent COVID-19.

The chain carries TRBV2 and TRBJ1-2; D is uncertain. Germline V gene lookup returns CDR1 SNHLY and CDR2 FYNNEI. With 5 bases removed from V and 8 bases from J, the gap between germline ends came to 15 bases. The CDR3 contains 13 residues. As DNA, the CDR3 is TGTGCCAGCAGTTCCCGGACTGGAAGGGGCTACACCTTC. It encodes CASSSRTGRGYTF. Using reference TRBV2 and TRBJ1-2 for the parts outside the CDR3, the full variable domain is EPEVTQTPSHQVTQMGQEVILRCVPISNHLYFYWYRQILGQKVEFLVSFYNNEISEKSEIFDDQFSVERPDGSNFTLKIRSTKLEDSAMYFCASSSRTGRGYTFGSGTRLTVV.

This chain connects TRBV6-2 or TRBV6-3 to TRBJ2-7; D is ambiguous. The CDR3 has 17 residues. Trimming removed 0 bases at V and 2 bases at J, with 17 bases between. CDR1 is MNHEY, CDR2 SVGEGT, per germline. DNA of the CDR3: TGTGCCAGCAGTTACTCCCCATCACCTTACAGAGCCTACGAGCAGTACTTC. Its protein is CASSYSPSPYRAYEQYF.

In DNA form, the CDR3 reads TGTGCCAGCAGCTTTAGCGGGAGTTTAAGGGAGCAGTTCTTC. This translates into CASSFSGSLREQFF. This chain joins TRBV7-2 and TRBJ2-1, with 9 bases lining up with TRBD2. The CDR3 covers 14 residues. With V trimmed by 3 bases and J by 10 bases, 7 bases remained unmatched. The germline CDR1 and CDR2 sequences are SGHTA and FQGNSA. The complete variable domain, with remaining parts taken from reference TRBV7-2 and TRBJ2-1, reads GAGVSQSPSNKVTEKGKDVELRCDPISGHTALYWYRQSLGQGLEFLIYFQGNSAPDKSGLPSDRFSAERTGGSVSTLTIQRTQQEDSAVYLCASSFSGSLREQFFGPGTRLTVL.

V gene TRBV30 combines with J gene TRBJ2-1; 12 bases line up with TRBD1. The J segment lost 6 bases and the V segment lost 2 bases, leaving 5 bases of the junction unmatched. Germline V gives CDR1 GTSNPN, CDR2 SVGIG (reference sequence). This CDR3 contains 15 residues. Written as DNA, the CDR3 is TGTGCCTGGAGTAAGGGACAGGGGGCACCCAATGAGCAGTTCTTC. This sequence encodes CAWSKGQGAPNEQFF. The full variable domain, with the rest looked up from reference TRBV30 and TRBJ2-1, is SQTIHQWPATLVQPVGSPLSLECTVEGTSNPNLYWYRQAAGRGLQLLFYSVGIGQISSEVPQNLSASRPQDRQFILSSKKLLLSDSGFYLCAWSKGQGAPNEQFFGPGTRLTVL.

The CDR3 sequence is CASSQEGFVEYF. In nucleotides, the CDR3 is TGTGCCAGCAGCCAAGAGGGTTTCGTTGAGTACTTC. The rearrangement uses TRBV7-8 and TRBJ2-5, with D perhaps matching TRBD2 (5 bases). The CDR3 is 12 amino acids. With 5 bases removed from V and 12 bases from J, the gap between germline ends came to 16 bases. CDR1 SGHVS and CDR2 FQNEAQ come from the germline V gene.

A single count supports this clone. The chain recombines TRBV6-2 or TRBV6-3 with TRBJ2-2; 7 bases are shared with TRBD2. The length of the CDR3 is 16 residues. In germline, CDR1 is MNHEY, CDR2 SVGEGT. V shed 5 bases, J shed 9 bases, and the junction held 15 bases outside the gene matches. CDR3 region: CASSLRGGGPKRELFF. DNA for the CDR3: TGTGCCAGCAGTCTCCGTGGGGGAGGGCCTAAGCGGGAGCTGTTTTTT.

The rearrangement joins TRBV3-1 (or the pseudogene TRBV3-2) to TRBJ1-3, with D uncertain. V lost 1 base and J 6 bases, leaving 10 bases between the germline ends. CDR1 and CDR2 (germline): LGHDT, YNNKEL (reference sequence). CDR3 size: 14 residues. The CDR3: CASSQANMANTIYF. DNA for the CDR3: TGTGCCAGCAGCCAAGCAAACATGGCAAACACCATATATTTT.

V is TRBV28 and J is TRBJ2-5; 7 positions match TRBD1. The trim removed 2 bases at V and 5 bases at J, leaving 11 bases unmatched. Germline V gives CDR1 MDHEN, CDR2 SYDVKM. The CDR3 consists of 16 residues. The CDR3 is CASSLGGTGAGETQYF. The CDR3 nucleotides are TGTGCCAGCAGTTTAGGGGGTACAGGGGCCGGGGAGACCCAGTACTTC. Full variable domain (missing parts from reference TRBV28 and TRBJ2-5): DVKVTQSSRYLVKRTGEKVFLECVQDMDHENMFWYRQDPGLGLRLIYFSYDVKMKEKGDIPEGYSVSREKKERFSLILESASTNQTSMYLCASSLGGTGAGETQYFGPGTRLLVL.

CDR3 DNA sequence: TGTGCCTGGAGTCCACGTCATTGGACTAGCGGGAGGCACGAGCAGTACTTC. Its protein is CAWSPRHWTSGRHEQYF. J is TRBJ2-7 and V is TRBV30, with 14 bases fitting TRBD2. This CDR3 has 17 residues. The junction had 11 bases not matched to a gene; V was cut back by 2 bases and J by 5 bases. The germline V gene encodes CDR1 GTSNPN and CDR2 SVGIG (reference sequence).

The chain has TRBV21-1 and TRBJ1-4; the table's TRBD1 call for D was not verified on the DNA. TRBV21-1 is a known pseudogene. This CDR3 comprises 16 residues. The CDR3 is CASSKMGDSSNEKLFF. As DNA, the CDR3 is TGTGCCAGCAGCAAAATGGGGGACAGTTCAAATGAAAAACTGTTTTTT.

The J gene is TRBJ2-1, the V gene TRBV7-2; 10 bases match TRBD1. V trimming: 6 bases; J trimming: 2 bases; junction bases outside the gene matches: 7. The CDR3 has 16 amino acids. Germline assignment: CDR1 SGHTA and CDR2 FQGNSA. The CDR3 sequence is CASSPRGQGPYNEQFF. For the CDR3, the DNA is TGTGCCAGCAGTCCAAGGGGACAGGGGCCCTACAATGAGCAGTTCTTC.

The J gene is TRBJ2-6, the V gene TRBV5-6, with a possible D match to TRBD2 (6 bases). The CDR3 is 18 amino acids. V lost 4 bases and J 0 bases, leaving 17 bases between the germline ends. The V gene's germline CDR1 is SGHDT and CDR2 YYEEEE. The CDR3 bases are TGTGCCAGCAGCACCCGTGGCGGGGCGGGCTCTGGGGCCAACGTCCTGACTTTC. Encoded protein: CASSTRGGAGSGANVLTF. Full variable domain (outside the CDR3, taken from reference TRBV5-6 and TRBJ2-6): DAGVTQSPTHLIKTRGQQVTLRCSPKSGHDTVSWYQQALGQGPQFIFQYYEEEERQRGNFPDRFSGHQFPNYSSELNVNALLLGDSALYLCASSTRGGAGSGANVLTFGAGSRLTVL.

The rearrangement links TRBV28 to TRBJ1-2; 12 bases map to TRBD1. The ends lost 4 bases at V and 6 bases at J; junction bases unmatched: 12. Germline loops: CDR1 MDHEN, CDR2 SYDVKM. This CDR3 comprises 17 residues. The CDR3 sequence: CASSSTAGTGGPHGYTF. CDR3 nucleotide sequence: TGTGCCAGCAGTTCCACAGCCGGGACAGGGGGCCCGCATGGCTACACCTTC.

The chain joins TRBV5-1 to TRBJ1-1; TRBD1 agrees at 7 bases. The CDR3 sequence is 13 residues long. Germline V CDR1 and CDR2: SGHRS, YFSETQ. The J segment lost 3 bases and the V segment lost 4 bases, leaving 3 bases of the junction unmatched. As DNA, the CDR3 is TGCGCCAGCAGCGCCGGGACAGACACTGAAGCTTTCTTT. Translated: CASSAGTDTEAFF. Complete variable domain (other parts from reference TRBV5-1 and TRBJ1-1): KAGVTQTPRYLIKTRGQQVTLSCSPISGHRSVSWYQQTPGQGLQFLFEYFSETQRNKGNFPGRFSGRQFSNSRSEMNVSTLELGDSALYLCASSAGTDTEAFFGQGTRLTVV.

This clone was counted once. This chain links TRBV30 with TRBJ1-5, with TRBD1 matching over 8 bases. The germline V gene encodes CDR1 GTSNPN and CDR2 SVGIG (reference sequence). The CDR3 extends over 16 amino acids. With V trimmed by 0 bases and J by 1 base, 5 bases remained unmatched. The CDR3 loop is CAWSVSRGRSNQPQHF. CDR3 bases: TGTGCCTGGAGTGTAAGCAGGGGGCGAAGCAATCAGCCCCAGCATTTT.

The chain is built from TRBV3-1 (or the pseudogene TRBV3-2) and TRBJ1-5; 7 nucleotides align to TRBD1. This CDR3 contains 16 residues. Germline CDR1 and CDR2: LGHDT and YNNKEL (reference sequence). V was pared by 3 bases and J by 2 bases, with 7 bases of the junction left unmatched. In DNA, the CDR3 is TGTGCCAGCAGCCAGGCGGACAGGATAGGCAATCAGCCCCAGCATTTT. It yields the protein CASSQADRIGNQPQHF.

This chain joins TRBV19 and TRBJ1-3; TRBD1 matches 8 bases. CDR3 length: 13 amino acids. Germline V gives CDR1 LNHDA, CDR2 SQIVND (reference sequence). V gave up 1 base and J gave up 7 bases; unmatched junction bases: 0. CDR3 coding DNA: TGTGCCAGTAGTATAGGGACAGGGAACACCATATATTTT. Amino acid sequence: CASSIGTGNTIYF.

The chain joins TRBV25-1 to TRBJ1-4, with 8 bases fitting TRBD1. There are 17 residues in the CDR3. The V and J ends lost 6 bases and 4 bases, in that order; junction bases with no gene match: 13. CDR1 is MGHDK and CDR2 is SYGVNS in the germline V gene. The CDR3 bases are TGTGCCAGCAGAGCTCCGACAGGGGATTGGGATAATGAAAAACTGTTTTTT. This encodes CASRAPTGDWDNEKLFF.

This clone showed up just once. The DNA of the CDR3 is TGTGCCAGCAGTTACTGGGACAGAGGCGATGAGCAGTTCTTC. Translated: CASSYWDRGDEQFF. This chain links TRBV6-5 with TRBJ2-1; 7 bases fit TRBD1. CDR3 length equals 14 residues. V gave up 1 base and J gave up 8 bases; unmatched junction bases: 5. Germline CDR1 MNHEY, CDR2 SVGAGI.

V and J are TRBV2 and TRBJ2-3, with 10 bases aligning to TRBD2. This CDR3 comprises 16 residues. The V segment lost 8 bases and the J segment 7 bases; nucleotides outside the gene matches: 15. The germline CDR1 and CDR2 sequences are SNHLY and FYNNEI. Written as DNA, the CDR3 is TGTGCCAGCCATCGGACTAGCGGACACCCAGGGAATACGCAGTATTTT. Translated, it gives CASHRTSGHPGNTQYF. Full variable domain (outside the CDR3, taken from reference TRBV2 and TRBJ2-3): EPEVTQTPSHQVTQMGQEVILRCVPISNHLYFYWYRQILGQKVEFLVSFYNNEISEKSEIFDDQFSVERPDGSNFTLKIRSTKLEDSAMYFCASHRTSGHPGNTQYFGPGTRLTVL.

The chain links TRBV28 to TRBJ1-6, with D tentatively TRBD1 (5 bases). CDR1 MDHEN and CDR2 SYDVKM come from the germline V gene. The length of the CDR3 is 14 residues. Trimming took off 7 bases at V and 7 bases at J, with 14 bases between the two ends. Here the CDR3 DNA reads TGTGCCAGCACCCCCGGGGGGGACAATTCACCCCTCCACTTT. Protein: CASTPGGDNSPLHF.

The rearrangement uses TRBV6-5 and TRBJ2-6; D is uncertain. The CDR3 loop spans 16 amino acids. Deletions cut 0 bases from V and 3 bases from J, with 9 bases between. The germline CDR1 and CDR2 sequences are MNHEY and SVGAGI. The CDR3 coding sequence is TGTGCCAGCAGTTACTCGCAGTTTATTGGGGCCAACGTCCTGACTTTC. Amino acids: CASSYSQFIGANVLTF.

This sequence joins TRBV30 and TRBJ1-2, with 9 nucleotides matching TRBD1. This CDR3 is 15 amino acids long. Trimming took 2 bases from V and 4 from J; bases not matched to a gene: 8. Germline values: CDR1 GTSNPN, CDR2 SVGIG (reference sequence). The CDR3, as DNA: TGTGCCTGGAGTATCGGAGGACAGGGGTCCTATGGCTACACCTTC. This encodes CAWSIGGQGSYGYTF.

CDR3 sequence (DNA): TGTGCCAGCAGTTTACAGGGGTACTATGGCTACACCTTC. Translation gives CASSLQGYYGYTF. The chain has TRBV28 and TRBJ1-2, with a weak D call TRBD1 (6 bases). The CDR3 extends over 13 amino acids. Germline V gene lookup returns CDR1 MDHEN and CDR2 SYDVKM. V was cut by 2 bases and J by 3 bases, with 7 bases left in between.

The chain joins TRBV18 to TRBJ1-5, with D possibly being TRBD1 (5 bases). The V gene's germline CDR1 is KGHSH and CDR2 LQKENI. The CDR3 covers 14 residues. Between the trimmed V and J ends, which lost 3 bases and 4 bases, there was a span of 10 bases. The CDR3 here is CASSPGGPNQPQHF. The DNA for the CDR3 is TGTGCCAGCTCACCGGGGGGTCCAAATCAGCCCCAGCATTTT.

The chain couples TRBV12-3 or TRBV12-4 to TRBJ1-4, with unresolved D. The germline V and J ends were trimmed by 2 bases and 8 bases, with 9 bases remaining between them. The CDR3 totals 13 residues. CDR3 nucleotide sequence: TGTGCCAGCAGTTTAAGGAGAATGGAAAAACTGTTTTTT. Translation: CASSLRRMEKLFF.

The V and J genes are TRBV7-3 and TRBJ2-3; D not resolved. Germline V lookup: CDR1 SGHTA, CDR2 FQGTGA. V lost 8 bases to trimming and J lost 0 bases, with 18 bases between them. This CDR3 is built from 16 residues. The CDR3 DNA reads TGTGCCAGCCCCGCCTGTGGAGTCCAAAGCACAGATACGCAGTATTTT. This codes for CASPACGVQSTDTQYF.

The chain has TRBV5-4 and TRBJ1-2; D call uncertain. The germline gives CDR1 SGHNT, CDR2 YYREEE (reference sequence). The V end lost 1 base, the J end lost 10 bases, and 11 bases lay between the germline ends. There are 12 residues in the CDR3. The CDR3 sequence is CASSLSPSVYTF. The DNA of the CDR3 is TGTGCCAGCAGCTTGTCCCCCTCGGTCTACACCTTC.

This rearrangement joins TRBV6-2 or TRBV6-3 to TRBJ2-1, with D possibly matching TRBD2 (6 bases). This CDR3 is built from 12 residues. Germline-derived CDR1 and CDR2 are MNHEY and SVGEGT. Trimming removed 2 bases from V and 9 bases from J, with 8 bases in between. CDR3 loop: CASSYGGSEQFF. CDR3 nucleotide sequence: TGTGCCAGCAGTTACGGAGGGAGTGAGCAGTTCTTC.

The chain recombines TRBV7-2 with TRBJ2-7, with D possibly TRBD1 on 6 matching bases. Trimming stripped 3 bases from V and 6 bases from J, with 18 bases between. In germline, CDR1 is SGHTA, CDR2 FQGNSA. The CDR3 runs to 15 residues. CDR3 residues: CASSFASAGAREQYF. CDR3 in DNA: TGTGCCAGCAGCTTCGCGTCGGCAGGGGCCCGCGAGCAGTACTTC.

V and J are TRBV7-9 and TRBJ2-7; possibly TRBD1 for D (5 bases). Per the germline V gene, CDR1 is SEHNR and CDR2 is FQNEAQ (reference sequence). This CDR3 region has 16 residues. Deletions cut 3 bases from V and 3 bases from J, with 18 bases between. CDR3 loop: CASSFQQDSDLYEQYF. The CDR3 DNA sequence: TGTGCCAGCAGCTTCCAACAGGATTCTGACCTCTACGAGCAGTACTTC.